The 21 T cell receptor beta chains below all came from one sample that was sequenced in a study of T cell responses to AZD1222 COVID-19 vaccine. Here immunoSEQ multiplex PCR was the method, and the copy in TCRdb shows in-frame clones only, minus some. The sample consists of 85,000 to 110,000 clones, 91% of them appearing once. The specimen comprised peripheral blood, sampled on day 0 of AZD1222 vaccination. The receptor source for this set is an adult in good health.

This chain uses TRBV19 with TRBJ2-7; no clear D gene. Trimming pared 1 base from V and 1 base from J, leaving 5 bases between. This CDR3 region has 13 residues. CDR1 and CDR2 from the germline V gene are LNHDA and SQIVND (reference sequence). The CDR3 loop is CASSIGESYEQYF. CDR3 in DNA: TGTGCCAGTAGTATAGGGGAATCCTACGAGCAGTACTTC.

This chain links TRBV5-1 with TRBJ2-2; TRBD1 aligns across 7 bases. CDR3 length: 13 amino acids. The junction had 6 bases not matched to a gene; V was cut back by 7 bases and J by 6 bases. CDR1 is SGHRS and CDR2 is YFSETQ in the germline V gene. The CDR3 is CASGQDRPGELFF. CDR3 in DNA: TGCGCCAGCGGACAGGACAGGCCCGGGGAGCTGTTTTTT.

The chain joins TRBV7-8 to TRBJ2-7, with 12 bases that match TRBD2. This CDR3 has 15 amino acids. V lost 4 bases and J lost 6; bases outside the gene matches: 7. Germline assignment: CDR1 SGHVS and CDR2 FQNEAQ. The CDR3 region is CASSSSSGRASEQYF. CDR3 nucleotide sequence: TGTGCCAGCAGCTCCTCTAGCGGGAGGGCGAGCGAGCAGTACTTC. Full variable domain (missing parts from reference TRBV7-8 and TRBJ2-7): GAGVSQSPRYKVAKRGQDVALRCDPISGHVSLFWYQQALGQGPEFLTYFQNEAQLDKSGLPSDRFFAERPEGSVSTLKIQRTQQEDSAVYLCASSSSSGRASEQYFGPGTRLTVT.

The V call is TRBV7-2, the J call TRBJ2-5; 10 bases line up with TRBD1. The CDR3 has 15 amino acids. V dropped 5 bases and J dropped 5; count of bases not matched to a gene: 8. Germline V gives CDR1 SGHTA, CDR2 FQGNSA. The CDR3 region has the DNA TGTGCCAGCAGCGCGGGACAGGGGAAGAGGGAGACCCAGTACTTC. Protein product: CASSAGQGKRETQYF. The whole variable domain, remainder taken from reference TRBV7-2 and TRBJ2-5, is GAGVSQSPSNKVTEKGKDVELRCDPISGHTALYWYRQSLGQGLEFLIYFQGNSAPDKSGLPSDRFSAERTGGSVSTLTIQRTQQEDSAVYLCASSAGQGKRETQYFGPGTRLLVL.

The V and J genes are TRBV18 and TRBJ1-3; 7 bases match TRBD1. CDR3 length: 17 residues. Germline V gene data show CDR1 as KGHSH and CDR2 as LQKENI. Trimming took 0 bases from V and 1 from J; bases not matched to a gene: 6. CDR3 bases: TGTGCCAGCTCACCACCGACAGGGCAGAAGTCTGGAAACACCATATATTTT. Translating gives CASSPPTGQKSGNTIYF. Variable domain in full (rest from reference TRBV18 and TRBJ1-3): NAGVMQNPRHLVRRRGQEARLRCSPMKGHSHVYWYRQLPEEGLKFMVYLQKENIIDESGMPKERFSAEFPKEGPSILRIQQVVRGDSAAYFCASSPPTGQKSGNTIYFGEGSWLTVV.

This rearrangement joins TRBV9 to TRBJ2-4, with D perhaps given as TRBD1 or TRBD2 (5 bases each). Germline-derived CDR1 and CDR2 are SGDLS and YYNGEE. Trimming removed 4 bases at V and 2 bases at J, with 16 bases between. The CDR3 is 16 residues long. CDR3 DNA sequence: TGTGCCAGCAGCCAGAGGGGCGATAATACCAAAAACATTCAGTACTTC. Residues: CASSQRGDNTKNIQYF.

The chain combines TRBV7-2 with TRBJ2-1, with TRBD2 identical over 9 bases. The CDR3 is 16 amino acids. Germline CDR1 and CDR2: SGHTA and FQGNSA. The trim removed 3 bases at V and 7 bases at J, leaving 10 bases unmatched. CDR3 sequence reads: CASSLVSGSWANEQFF. As DNA, the CDR3 is TGTGCCAGCAGCTTGGTTAGCGGGAGTTGGGCGAATGAGCAGTTCTTC.

V usage is TRBV7-8 and J usage is TRBJ2-3; D uncertain. Trimming took off 8 bases at V and 0 bases at J, with 18 bases between the two ends. The CDR3 runs to 16 residues. Germline CDR1 SGHVS, CDR2 FQNEAQ. CDR3 nucleotide sequence: TGTGCCAGCGGCCGGGCAGGATCCTATAGCACAGATACGCAGTATTTT. It encodes CASGRAGSYSTDTQYF.

This sequence joins TRBV7-2 and TRBJ2-5; 10 bases are a match to TRBD2. This CDR3 region has 15 residues. Germline-derived CDR1 and CDR2 are SGHTA and FQGNSA. J gave up 5 bases and V 0 bases, and 3 bases lay outside the gene matches. The CDR3 region has the DNA TGTGCCAGCAGCTTAGCCCGGACTAGCGGCGAGACCCAGTACTTC. Protein: CASSLARTSGETQYF. Looking up the rest from reference TRBV7-2 and TRBJ2-5 gives the full variable domain: GAGVSQSPSNKVTEKGKDVELRCDPISGHTALYWYRQSLGQGLEFLIYFQGNSAPDKSGLPSDRFSAERTGGSVSTLTIQRTQQEDSAVYLCASSLARTSGETQYFGPGTRLLVL.

V is TRBV2 and J is TRBJ2-5, with a weak D call TRBD1 (6 bases). Trimming took 6 bases from V and 5 from J, leaving 16 bases between them. This CDR3 region has 14 residues. From germline, CDR1 is SNHLY and CDR2 FYNNEI. CDR3 sequence reads: CASSPHRVEETQYF. DNA of the CDR3: TGTGCCAGCAGCCCACACAGGGTGGAGGAGACCCAGTACTTC.

The V call is TRBV29-1, the J call TRBJ2-7; TRBD1 is a possible D gene (5 bases). The CDR3 is made up of 13 amino acids. V was pared by 1 base and J by 4 bases, with 11 bases between. Germline-derived CDR1 and CDR2 are SQVTM and ANQGSEA. The CDR3, as DNA: TGCAGCGTTGAAGCCGACTCAGGGTACGAGCAGTACTTC. Translating it yields CSVEADSGYEQYF.

J is TRBJ1-1 and V is TRBV7-2, with D perhaps TRBD1 (5 bases). This CDR3 has 18 residues. Trimming stripped 4 bases from V and 4 bases from J, with 25 bases between. CDR1 and CDR2 (germline): SGHTA, FQGNSA. The CDR3 nucleotides read TGTGCCAGCAGCTATCGACAGCCTTCCCCCGGGTCGGGCACTGAAGCTTTCTTT. It translates to CASSYRQPSPGSGTEAFF. The whole variable domain, filled in from reference TRBV7-2 and TRBJ1-1, reads GAGVSQSPSNKVTEKGKDVELRCDPISGHTALYWYRQSLGQGLEFLIYFQGNSAPDKSGLPSDRFSAERTGGSVSTLTIQRTQQEDSAVYLCASSYRQPSPGSGTEAFFGQGTRLTVV.

This clone was detected once. The V call is TRBV4-1, the J call TRBJ2-2, with a possible D match to TRBD1 (5 bases). CDR1 is MGHRA, CDR2 YSYEKL, per germline. Trimming took 0 bases from V and 0 from J, leaving 5 bases between them. The CDR3 loop spans 15 amino acids. The CDR3 loop reads CASSQEGANTGELFF. DNA of the CDR3: TGCGCCAGCAGCCAAGAAGGGGCGAACACCGGGGAGCTGTTTTTT.

The V call is TRBV29-1, the J call TRBJ2-7, with D tentatively TRBD2 (6 bases). The CDR3 covers 13 residues. The ends were cut back, 4 bases at V and 4 bases at J, with 14 bases in the middle. The germline gives CDR1 SQVTM, CDR2 ANQGSEA. CDR3: CSVVGQAGYEQYF. The CDR3 bases are TGCAGCGTTGTCGGGCAGGCGGGATACGAGCAGTACTTC.

The V and J genes are TRBV14 and TRBJ2-2; D might be TRBD2 (6 bases). V was trimmed by 4 bases and J by 1 base, leaving 13 bases between them. The germline gives CDR1 SGHDN, CDR2 FVKESK. The CDR3 is made up of 16 amino acids. The chain's CDR3 is CASSPRDFLNTGELFF. The DNA of the CDR3 is TGTGCCAGCAGCCCCCGGGACTTTCTGAACACCGGGGAGCTGTTTTTT.

In this sample, this clone turned up once. The chain recombines TRBV9 with TRBJ1-3; D unresolved. V was cut by 4 bases and J by 1 base, with 9 bases left in between. Germline CDR1 reads SGDLS; CDR2 reads YYNGEE. The CDR3 has 14 amino acids. This CDR3 reads CASSPGGSGNTIYF. The CDR3 nucleotides are TGTGCCAGCAGCCCCGGTGGATCTGGAAACACCATATATTTT.

The chain combines TRBV28 with TRBJ2-7; D is uncertain. The V end was cut by 5 bases, the J end by 6 bases, with 17 bases between. The V gene's germline CDR1 is MDHEN and CDR2 SYDVKM. The CDR3 extends over 14 amino acids. CDR3 in amino acids: CASSPYLAGGEQYF. CDR3 DNA sequence: TGTGCCAGCAGTCCGTACCTTGCTGGCGGCGAGCAGTACTTC.

The chain combines TRBV28 with TRBJ1-5, with D maybe TRBD1 (5 bases). The germline V gene encodes CDR1 MDHEN and CDR2 SYDVKM. Trimming took 6 bases from V and 1 from J, leaving 13 bases between them. This CDR3 spans 15 amino acids. CDR3 sequence (DNA): TGTGCCAGCAGCCCTGTTCCAGGGAGCAATCAGCCCCAGCATTTT. Translation gives CASSPVPGSNQPQHF.

This clone was counted once. The chain carries TRBV28 and TRBJ2-2; D is perhaps TRBD1 (7 bases). Trimming left V 7 bases short and J 5 bases short, with 20 bases between. CDR3 length: 16 amino acids. Germline V gene lookup returns CDR1 MDHEN and CDR2 SYDVKM. Here the CDR3 reads CASIAGGTAQTGELFF. The DNA for the CDR3 is TGTGCCAGCATCGCAGGGGGGACAGCTCAAACCGGGGAGCTGTTTTTT.

The chain has TRBV5-1 and TRBJ2-5; TRBD1 aligns across 8 bases. The V gene end was trimmed by 4 bases and the J gene end by 1 base; junction bases not matched to a gene: 6. This CDR3 comprises 15 residues. The germline gives CDR1 SGHRS, CDR2 YFSETQ. CDR3 protein: CASSTLTGAQETQYF. CDR3 bases: TGCGCCAGCAGCACCTTGACAGGGGCCCAAGAGACCCAGTACTTC. The variable domain in full, completed from reference TRBV5-1 and TRBJ2-5, reads KAGVTQTPRYLIKTRGQQVTLSCSPISGHRSVSWYQQTPGQGLQFLFEYFSETQRNKGNFPGRFSGRQFSNSRSEMNVSTLELGDSALYLCASSTLTGAQETQYFGPGTRLLVL.

CDR3 in amino acids: CASTKPKGSYNEQFF. In DNA, the CDR3 is TGTGCCAGCACCAAGCCCAAGGGCTCCTACAATGAGCAGTTCTTC. J is TRBJ2-1 and V is TRBV28, with D unresolved. The CDR3 is made up of 15 amino acids. V was pared by 7 bases and J by 0 bases, with 13 bases between. Looked up from germline, CDR1 is MDHEN and CDR2 is SYDVKM.